This paragraph reports one TCR beta chain. Its specificity is unknown. J gave up 1 base and V 0 bases, and 8 bases lay outside the gene matches. Per the germline V gene, CDR1 is LGHNA and CDR2 is YSLEER. CDR3 size: 17 residues. This entry belongs to a study of beta chain features in type 1 diabetes. Study summary: Across every sample, around 110,000,000 sorted cells were examined in total. Study results and caveats: Individuals with type 1 diabetes displayed fewer insertions and more deletions at VDJ junctions. Among patients, naive, central memory and Treg TCRB repertoires appeared more similar than among healthy donors.

The authors reverse transcribed all of the isolated RNA, so sequencing captured expressed TCRB transcripts. Repertoires were generated with immunoSEQ multiplex PCR, while TCRdb's copy carries only in-frame clones and drops some. In the table there are around 350,000 clones, 10% to 15% of which are singletons. This TCR came from a man aged 18 to 29 in good health. The chain uses TRBV4-3 and TRBJ1-1, with 7 positions matching TRBD1. Material: naive CD4+ T cells from blood. The CDR3 DNA follows: TGCGCCAGCAGCCAAGATCTTGTAAGGACAGGGAACACTGAAGCTTTCTTT. The encoded protein is CASSQDLVRTGNTEAFF.